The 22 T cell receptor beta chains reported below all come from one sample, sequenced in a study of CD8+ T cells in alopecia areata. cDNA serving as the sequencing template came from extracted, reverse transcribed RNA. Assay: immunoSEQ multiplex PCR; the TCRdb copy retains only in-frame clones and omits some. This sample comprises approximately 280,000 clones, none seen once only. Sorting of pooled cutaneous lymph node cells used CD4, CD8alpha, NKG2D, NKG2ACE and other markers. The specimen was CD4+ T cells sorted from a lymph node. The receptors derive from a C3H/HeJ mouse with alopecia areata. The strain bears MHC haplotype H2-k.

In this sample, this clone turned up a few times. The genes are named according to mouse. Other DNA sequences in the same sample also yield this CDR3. This CDR3 reads CASSPTGGSYEQYF. Partial CDR3 DNA: TGTGCCAGCAGCCCGACTGGGGGGTCGTAT. V is TRBV5 and J is TRBJ2-7; 10 positions match TRBD2. The CDR3 goes on 4 residues after the read ends, and that part is filled in from the germline J gene. Per the germline V gene, CDR1 is LGHNA and CDR2 is YNLKQL (reference sequence). The CDR3 loop spans 14 amino acids.

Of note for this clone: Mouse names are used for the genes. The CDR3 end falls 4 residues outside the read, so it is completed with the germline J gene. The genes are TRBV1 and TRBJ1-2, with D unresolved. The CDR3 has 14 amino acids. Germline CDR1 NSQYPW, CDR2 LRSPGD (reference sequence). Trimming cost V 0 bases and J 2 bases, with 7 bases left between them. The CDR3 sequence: CTCSADMGNSDYTF. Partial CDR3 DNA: TGCACCTGCAGTGCAGATATGGGGAACTCC. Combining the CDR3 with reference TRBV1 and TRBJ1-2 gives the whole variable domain VTLLEQNPRWRLVPRGQAVNLRCILKNSQYPWMSWYQQDLQKQLQWLFTLRSPGDKEVKSLPGADYLATRVTDTELRLQVANMSQGRTLYCTCSADMGNSDYTFGSGTRLLVI.

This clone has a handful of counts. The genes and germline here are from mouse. CDR3 DNA (partial): TGTGCCAGCAGTATGTACGGACAGGCAAACTCC. Translated, it gives CASSMYGQANS. The CDR3 in its entirety is CASSMYGQANSDYTF. The genes are TRBV19 and TRBJ1-2, with 7 nucleotides matching TRBD1. The read terminates 4 residues before the CDR3 end, so the remaining end is supplied by the germline J gene. Germline assignment: CDR1 FNHDT and CDR2 SITEND (reference sequence). V was clipped by 2 bases and J by 0 bases; unmatched bases: 4. The CDR3 sequence is 15 residues long.

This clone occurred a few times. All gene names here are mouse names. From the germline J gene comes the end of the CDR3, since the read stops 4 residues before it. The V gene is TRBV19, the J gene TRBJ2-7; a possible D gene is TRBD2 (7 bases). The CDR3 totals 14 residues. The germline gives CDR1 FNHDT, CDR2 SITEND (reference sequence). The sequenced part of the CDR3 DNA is TGTGCCAGCAGTAAGGTGGGGGGCCTTTAT. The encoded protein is CASSKVGGLY. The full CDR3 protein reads CASSKVGGLYEQYF.

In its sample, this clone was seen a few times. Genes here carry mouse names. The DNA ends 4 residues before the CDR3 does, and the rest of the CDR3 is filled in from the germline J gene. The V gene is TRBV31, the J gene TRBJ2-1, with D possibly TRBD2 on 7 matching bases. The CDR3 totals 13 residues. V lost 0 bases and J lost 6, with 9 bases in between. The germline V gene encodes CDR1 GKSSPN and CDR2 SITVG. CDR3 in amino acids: CAWSLWGAAEQFF. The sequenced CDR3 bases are TGTGCCTGGAGTCTATGGGGGGCTGCT.

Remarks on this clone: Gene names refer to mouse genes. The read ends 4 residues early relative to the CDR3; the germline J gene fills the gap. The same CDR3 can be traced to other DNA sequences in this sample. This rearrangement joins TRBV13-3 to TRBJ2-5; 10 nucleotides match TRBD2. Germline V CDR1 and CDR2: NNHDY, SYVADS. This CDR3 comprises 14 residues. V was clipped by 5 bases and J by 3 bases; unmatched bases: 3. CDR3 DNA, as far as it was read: TGTGCCAGCAGACGGGACTGGGGACAAGAC. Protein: CASRRDWGQD. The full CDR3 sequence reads CASRRDWGQDTQYF. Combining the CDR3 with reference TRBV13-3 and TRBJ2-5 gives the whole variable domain EAAVTQSPRSKVAVTGGKVTLSCHQTNNHDYMYWYRQDTGHGLRLIHYSYVADSTEKGDIPDGYKASRPSQENFSLILELASLSQTAVYFCASRRDWGQDTQYFGPGTRLLVL.

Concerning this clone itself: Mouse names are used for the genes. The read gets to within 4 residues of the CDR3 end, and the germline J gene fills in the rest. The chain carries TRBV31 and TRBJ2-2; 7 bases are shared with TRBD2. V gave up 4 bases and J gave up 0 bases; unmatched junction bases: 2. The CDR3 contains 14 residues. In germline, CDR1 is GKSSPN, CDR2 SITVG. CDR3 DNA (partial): TGTGCCTGGACTGGGGGTCCAAACACCGGG. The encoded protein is CAWTGGPNTG. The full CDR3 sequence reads CAWTGGPNTGQLYF.

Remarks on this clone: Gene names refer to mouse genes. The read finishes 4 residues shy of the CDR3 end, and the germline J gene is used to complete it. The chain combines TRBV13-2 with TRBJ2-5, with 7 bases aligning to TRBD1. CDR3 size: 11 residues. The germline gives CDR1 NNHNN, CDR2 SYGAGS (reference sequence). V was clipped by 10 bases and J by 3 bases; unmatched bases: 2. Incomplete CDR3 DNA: TGTGCCTGGGGACAGCAAGAC. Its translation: CAWGQQD. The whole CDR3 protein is CAWGQQDTQYF.

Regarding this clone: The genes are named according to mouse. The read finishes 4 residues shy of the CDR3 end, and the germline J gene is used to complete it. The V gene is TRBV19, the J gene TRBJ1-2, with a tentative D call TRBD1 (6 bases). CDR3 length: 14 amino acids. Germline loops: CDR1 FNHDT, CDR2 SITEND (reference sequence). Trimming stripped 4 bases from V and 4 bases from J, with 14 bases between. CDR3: CASSPKTGLSDYTF. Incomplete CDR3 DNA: TGTGCCAGCAGTCCCAAGACAGGCCTCTCC.

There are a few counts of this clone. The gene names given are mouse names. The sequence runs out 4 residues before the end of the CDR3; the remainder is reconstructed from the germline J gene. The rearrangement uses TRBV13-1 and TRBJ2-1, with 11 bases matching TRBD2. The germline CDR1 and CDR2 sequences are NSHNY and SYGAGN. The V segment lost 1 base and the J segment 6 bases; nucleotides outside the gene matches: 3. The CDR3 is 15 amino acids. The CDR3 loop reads CASSDPGTGGAEQFF. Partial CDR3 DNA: TGTGCCAGCAGTGATCCTGGGACTGGGGGTGCT.

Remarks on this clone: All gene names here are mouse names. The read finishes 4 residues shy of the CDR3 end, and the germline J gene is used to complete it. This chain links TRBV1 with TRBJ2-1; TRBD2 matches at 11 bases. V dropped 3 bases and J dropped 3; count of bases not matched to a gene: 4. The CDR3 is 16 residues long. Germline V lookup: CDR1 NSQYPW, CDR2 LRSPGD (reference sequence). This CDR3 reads CTCSAGLGGIYAEQFF. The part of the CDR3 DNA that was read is TGCACCTGCAGTGCCGGACTGGGGGGCATCTATGCT.

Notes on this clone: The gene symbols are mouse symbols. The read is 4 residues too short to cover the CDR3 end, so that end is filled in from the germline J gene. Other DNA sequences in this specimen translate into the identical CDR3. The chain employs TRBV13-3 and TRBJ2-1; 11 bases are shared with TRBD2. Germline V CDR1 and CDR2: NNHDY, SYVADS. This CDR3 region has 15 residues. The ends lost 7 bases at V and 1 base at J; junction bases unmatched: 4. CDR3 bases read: TGTGCCAGCCGGGACTGGGGGACCAACTATGCT. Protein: CASRDWGTNYA. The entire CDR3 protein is CASRDWGTNYAEQFF.

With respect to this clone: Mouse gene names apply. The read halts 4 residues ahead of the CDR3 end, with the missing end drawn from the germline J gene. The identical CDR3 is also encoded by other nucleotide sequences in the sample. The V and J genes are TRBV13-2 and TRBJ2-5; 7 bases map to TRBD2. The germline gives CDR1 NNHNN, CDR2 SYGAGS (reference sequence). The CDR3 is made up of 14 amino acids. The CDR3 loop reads CASGDAGGRDTQYF. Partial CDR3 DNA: TGTGCCAGCGGTGATGCTGGGGGAAGAGAC.

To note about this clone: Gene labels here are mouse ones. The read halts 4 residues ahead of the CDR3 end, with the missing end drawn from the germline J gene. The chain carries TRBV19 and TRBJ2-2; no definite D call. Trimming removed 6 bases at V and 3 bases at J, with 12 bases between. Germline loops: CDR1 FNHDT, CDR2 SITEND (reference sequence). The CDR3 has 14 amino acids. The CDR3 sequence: CASTSRVHTGQLYF. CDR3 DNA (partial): TGTGCCAGCACCTCCAGAGTTCACACCGGG.

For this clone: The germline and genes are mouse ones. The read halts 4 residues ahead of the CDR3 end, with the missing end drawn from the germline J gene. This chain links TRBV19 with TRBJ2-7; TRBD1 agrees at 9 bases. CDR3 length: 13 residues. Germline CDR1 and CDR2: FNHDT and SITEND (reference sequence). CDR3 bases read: TGTGCCAGCAGTCTGGACAGGGGAGAT. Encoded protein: CASSLDRGD. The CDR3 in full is CASSLDRGDEQYF.

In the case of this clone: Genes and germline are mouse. Partial CDR3 DNA: TGTGCCAGCAGTCCGGGGACAGGGCCGGCCGCT. Residues: CASSPGTGPAA. The whole CDR3 is CASSPGTGPAAEQFF. V is TRBV14 and J is TRBJ2-1, with 9 bases matching TRBD1. The read terminates 4 residues ahead of where the CDR3 ends, so the germline J gene completes it. Germline-derived CDR1 and CDR2 are SGHDT and FRDEAV. The CDR3 totals 15 residues. Full variable domain (outside the CDR3, taken from reference TRBV14 and TRBJ2-1): EAGVTQSPRYAVLQEGQAVSFWCDPISGHDTLYWYQQPRDQGPQLLVYFRDEAVIDNSQLPSDRFSAVRPKGTNSTLKIQSAKQGDTATYLCASSPGTGPAAEQFFGPGTRLTVL.

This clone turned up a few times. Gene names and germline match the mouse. The CDR3 DNA, read in part, is TGTGCTAGCAGTGTCCATAAGAGTGCAGAA. Amino acid sequence: CASSVHKSAE. The entire CDR3 reads CASSVHKSAETLYF. V is TRBV17 and J is TRBJ2-3; D uncertain. The read stops 4 residues short of the end of the CDR3; the missing end is completed from the germline J gene. V dropped 5 bases and J dropped 0 bases, with 9 bases sitting between them. The CDR3 is 14 amino acids. Germline CDR1 and CDR2: MNHDT and YYDKIL.

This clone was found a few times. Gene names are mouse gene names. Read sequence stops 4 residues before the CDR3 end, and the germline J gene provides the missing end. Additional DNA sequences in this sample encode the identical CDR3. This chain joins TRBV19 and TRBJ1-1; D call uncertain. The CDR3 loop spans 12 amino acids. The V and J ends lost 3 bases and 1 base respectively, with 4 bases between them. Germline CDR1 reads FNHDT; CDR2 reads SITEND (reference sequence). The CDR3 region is CASSRGNTEVFF. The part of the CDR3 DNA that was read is TGTGCCAGCAGTAGAGGGAACACA.

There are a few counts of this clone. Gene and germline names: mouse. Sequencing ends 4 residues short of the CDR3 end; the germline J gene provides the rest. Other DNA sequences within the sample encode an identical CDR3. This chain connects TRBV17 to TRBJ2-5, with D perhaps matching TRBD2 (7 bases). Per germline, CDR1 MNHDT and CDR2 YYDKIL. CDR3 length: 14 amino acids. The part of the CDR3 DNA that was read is TGTGCTAGCAGTAGAGGGGGGGCGGGGGAC. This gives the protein CASSRGGAGD. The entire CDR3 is CASSRGGAGDTQYF.

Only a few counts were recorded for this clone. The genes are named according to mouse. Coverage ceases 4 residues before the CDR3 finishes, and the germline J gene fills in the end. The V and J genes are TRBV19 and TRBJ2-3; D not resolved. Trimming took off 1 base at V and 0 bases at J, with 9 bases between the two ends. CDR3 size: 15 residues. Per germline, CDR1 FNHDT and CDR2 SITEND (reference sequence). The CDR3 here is CASSITSPSAETLYF. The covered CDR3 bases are TGTGCCAGCAGTATAACCAGCCCTAGTGCAGAA.

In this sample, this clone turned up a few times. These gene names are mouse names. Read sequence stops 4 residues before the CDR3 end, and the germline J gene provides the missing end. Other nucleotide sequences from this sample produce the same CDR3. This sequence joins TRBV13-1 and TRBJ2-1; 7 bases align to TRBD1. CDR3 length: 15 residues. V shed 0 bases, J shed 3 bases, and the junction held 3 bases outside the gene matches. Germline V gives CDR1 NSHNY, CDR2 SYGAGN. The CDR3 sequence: CASSDEAGGYAEQFF. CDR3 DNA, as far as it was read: TGTGCCAGCAGTGATGAAGCAGGGGGCTATGCT.

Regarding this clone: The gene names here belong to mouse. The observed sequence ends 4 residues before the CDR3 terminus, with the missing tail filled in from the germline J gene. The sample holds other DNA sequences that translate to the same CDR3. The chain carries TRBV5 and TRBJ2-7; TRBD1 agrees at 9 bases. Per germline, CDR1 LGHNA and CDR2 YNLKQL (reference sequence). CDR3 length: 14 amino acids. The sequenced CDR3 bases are TGTGCCAGCAGCCAAAGGGACAGGGAGTAT. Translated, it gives CASSQRDREY. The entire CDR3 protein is CASSQRDREYEQYF.